The 6 T cell receptor beta chains below come from one sample, sequenced in a study of molecular identifiers for immune sequencing clone quantification. One entry per CDR3 protein, called by TCRdb with MiXCR from the PCR reads. Of just under 650,000 distinct CDR3 sequences in the sample, less than 20% are singletons; the top ten hold roughly 0.9%. Sequencing was performed on naive CD8+ T cells from blood, with Jurkat cell RNA spiked in. Regarding subset: FACS-sorted CD8+CD4-CCR7+CD45RA+ naive T cells. These receptors originate from a human donor in good health. Some libraries in this study had Jurkat cell RNA spiked in.

To note about this clonotype: It may be a read error: a sequence one base away is much more abundant. This chain links TRBV7-6 with TRBJ2-5, with D possibly matching TRBD1 (6 bases). This CDR3 spans 16 amino acids. Germline assignment: CDR1 SGHVS and CDR2 FNYEAQ. The CDR3 DNA reads TGTGCCAGCAGCTTGAACTACCAACAGGGACCGGAGACCCAGTGCTTC. Translating gives CASSLNYQQGPETQCF.

This clonotype was seen a few times. The junction and the germline gene differ at one end; a read error may be behind it. This rearrangement joins TRBV7-7 to TRBJ2-5; 10 nucleotides match TRBD1. CDR3 length: 18 residues. Germline CDR1 reads SSHAT; CDR2 reads FNYEAQ (reference sequence). CDR3 nucleotide sequence: TGTGCTAGCAGCCCGAGAGGCCCCGGGACAGGGGTCCAAGAGACCCAGTACTTC. Residues: CASSPRGPGTGVQETQYF. The full variable domain, in which reference TRBV7-7 and TRBJ2-5 provide the parts outside the CDR3, is GAGVSQSPRYKVTKRGQDVTLRCDPISSHATLYWYQQALGQGPEFLTYFNYEAQPDKSGLPSDRFSAERPEGSISTLTIQRTEQRDSAMYRCASSPRGPGTGVQETQYFGPGTRLLVL.

This chain connects TRBV5-1 to TRBJ2-6; a weak D match, TRBD2 (6 bases). The CDR3 consists of 15 residues. V was cut by 4 bases and J by 3 bases, with 11 bases left in between. The germline V gene encodes CDR1 SGHRS and CDR2 YFSETQ. The CDR3 nucleotides are TGCGCCAGCAGCGCGGAGCGGGTTGGGGCCAACGTCCTGACTTTC. Its protein is CASSAERVGANVLTF.

This clonotype was found many times. The gene calls are TRBV7-9 and TRBJ2-7, with 9 bases lining up with TRBD1. Germline V gene sequence: CDR1 SEHNR, CDR2 FQNEAQ (reference sequence). J was trimmed by 4 bases and V by 11 bases; bases with no gene match: 9. The CDR3 has 13 residues. The CDR3 DNA reads TGTGCCTTTTCCGACAGGGGGAGATACGAGCAGTACTTC. This encodes CAFSDRGRYEQYF. Looking up the rest from reference TRBV7-9 and TRBJ2-7 gives the full variable domain: DTGVSQNPRHKITKRGQNVTFRCDPISEHNRLYWYRQTLGQGPEFLTYFQNEAQLEKSRLLSDRFSAERPKGSFSTLEIQRTEQGDSAMYLCAFSDRGRYEQYFGPGTRLTVT.

This clonotype was recorded many times. The CDR3 loop is CASSRTSWDVTSRESTNEKLFF. The CDR3 DNA follows: TGTGCCAGCAGCCGAACATCGTGGGACGTCACGTCCCGAGAGTCAACTAATGAAAAACTGTTTTTT. This chain links TRBV5-6 with TRBJ1-4, with D possibly TRBD1 on 5 matching bases. This CDR3 spans 22 amino acids. V lost 4 bases, J lost 0 bases, and 31 bases lay in between. The germline gives CDR1 SGHDT, CDR2 YYEEEE.

Points on this clonotype: A much larger clone differs from this one at a single base, so this may be a read error. This chain links TRBV27 with TRBJ1-5; D may be TRBD1 (6 bases). V was clipped by 8 bases and J by 6 bases, with 17 bases between them. The germline CDR1 and CDR2 sequences are MNHEY and SMNVEV (reference sequence). CDR3 length: 14 residues. The CDR3 DNA reads as TGTGCCAGCGGCCCGAAGACAGGTGGTCAGCCCCAGCATTTT. It specifies CASGPKTGGQPQHF.